This T cell receptor beta chain originates from a study of regulatory T cells in long-lasting Graves disease (dated by TCRdb to the early 2020s). The study in broad terms: Persistent Graves' disease was defined as antithyroid drug treatment for over 5 years with persistently positive TSH receptor autoantibodies. A total of roughly 33 samples were covered by TCR sequencing, comprising approximately 13 persistent and roughly 20 newly diagnosed Graves' disease patients. In the clinical cohort, patients with persistent Graves' disease had used antithyroid drugs for an average of roughly 10 years. Peripheral blood TCR sequencing and RNA sequencing compared persistent Graves' disease patients with newly diagnosed Graves' disease patients. The study was conducted in China and was registered as a clinical trial.

This clonotype was seen repeatedly, ten times or more. Its antigen is currently not known. Base-call qualities are not available, and no considerably larger clone is one nucleotide away. In the paper's terms, the time point label means: persistent/refractory GD, antithyroid drugs over 5 years with positive TRAb. RNA was extracted from PBMCs in TRIzol for both TCR sequencing and RNA sequencing. The diagnosis of Graves' disease followed American Thyroid Association guidelines. Recruitment of patients was carried out at an endocrinology department in Xi'an, China. From each patient, nine milliliters of peripheral blood was collected into an EDTA anticoagulant tube. Ficoll Paque Plus density gradient separation was used to isolate PBMCs, and no additional T cell sorting was done. An Agilent 2100 Bioanalyzer and agarose gel were used to check RNA quality, and a NanoDrop 2000 was used to measure RNA concentration.

The CDR3 starts with the cysteine, ends with the phenylalanine, and has 13 residues. Only the CDR3 region is kept as DNA, spanning 39 bases read in frame from base 1. V is cut back by 6 bases and J by 0 bases, with 2 bases in the junction unmatched. Looking up the germline V gene yields CDR1 MDHEN and CDR2 SYDVKM. What the authors observed across the whole study: TRBV28, TRBJ1-2 and TRBJ2-5 were preferentially used in persistent disease, while TRBV20-1 and TRBJ2-1 were favored in newly diagnosed disease. Only the TCR beta chain was sequenced and analyzed. Only peripheral blood was studied, because thyroid tissue, the primary lesion, was inaccessible. More public clonotypes were shared among persistent patients (under 3,000) than among newly diagnosed patients (966). Compared with newly diagnosed patients, patients with persistent Graves' disease had lower TCR Shannon entropy and fewer highly expanded clones, which suggests clonal expansion. As a limitation, the authors acknowledged that the small sample size may reduce accuracy.

The receptor library was made with multiplex PCR. Sequencing relied on an Illumina HiSeq 4000. iRepertoire HTBI primers and Arm-PCR amplification of CDR3 regions were used to construct TCR beta libraries. PCR products were gel purified before sequencing. As for how the authors treated the data: Gene usage analysis of CDR3 amino acid clonotypes used the 62 TRBV and about 14 TRBJ segments found across samples. COPE and FqMerger were used to merge filtered high-quality paired reads into contigs. BLAST was used to align contigs to the IMGT TRBV, TRBD and TRBJ reference genes, and CDR3 was defined following IMGT. Highly expanded clones were defined as clonotypes with a frequency above 0.1%. Shannon entropy served as the measure of repertoire diversity, while the Gini coefficient captured V-J evenness. Clonotypes shared by more than one individual were considered public. In TCRdb, the public reads were trimmed at Q25 with fastp and aligned with MiXCR, with productive beta chains retained. CDR3 protein sequences are deduplicated, and each keeps its most common genes and DNA. V and J calls and clone size were set by TCRdb, not the authors. Across this sample there are some 440,000 distinct CDR3 sequences, with roughly 20% seen only once. The ten largest clonotypes hold 7.8% of the sample.

The TCR comes from a female donor with Graves disease. The sequences come from peripheral blood mononuclear cells (PBMCs), collected when the disease was refractory, from a patient treated with antithyroid drugs. The chain employs TRBV28 and TRBJ2-7; the junction holds 7 bases that match TRBD2. At the DNA level, the sequence is TGTGCCAGCAGCTGGGACTACTCCTACGAGCAGTACTTC. Its protein product is CASSWDYSYEQYF. The reference TRBV28 and TRBJ2-7 proteins fill in what lies around the CDR3, so the full variable domain reads DVKVTQSSRYLVKRTGEKVFLECVQDMDHENMFWYRQDPGLGLRLIYFSYDVKMKEKGDIPEGYSVSREKKERFSLILESASTNQTSMYLCASSWDYSYEQYFGPGTRLTVT.